The next 26 T cell receptor beta chains were all read from a single sample in a study of T cell repertoires in cytomegalovirus infection (dated by TCRdb to about 2019). TCRdb names Illumina HiSeq 1500 as the instrument used. Using fastp at Q25 and MiXCR, TCRdb reprocessed the public reads and kept productive beta chains. Entries are consolidated by CDR3 protein sequence, retaining the most common genes and DNA. The sample table holds about 350,000 distinct CDR3 sequences, of which about 32% were seen once. The ten largest account for roughly 12% of the sample. Interpreted using the paper, the treatment or condition label stands for: in vitro stimulation with specific CMV peptide epitopes to enrich CMV-specific T cells. Their target antigens are unknown. Sequenced here: cultured PBMCs, sampled from culture after CMV antigen stimulation. Receptors were obtained from a human donor in good health (CMV status not recorded). Some clones in this sample may be carry-over from other donors' samples.

The chain couples TRBV6-5 to TRBJ1-1; D is possibly TRBD1 (5 bases). Trimming took 3 bases from V and 4 from J, leaving 15 bases between them. In germline, CDR1 is MNHEY, CDR2 SVGAGI. The CDR3 contains 15 residues. The CDR3 coding sequence is TGTGCCAGCAGTTATGGGGGGGGAATGGCCACTGAAGCTTTCTTT. Translating it yields CASSYGGGMATEAFF.

This clonotype was found a few times. V usage is TRBV24-1 and J usage is TRBJ2-1, with 10 bases fitting TRBD1. Trimming removed 7 bases from V and 2 bases from J; junction bases left unmatched: 7. This CDR3 has 16 amino acids. Germline CDR1 reads KGHDR; CDR2 reads SFDVKD. CDR3 DNA: TGTGCCACCAGCGCAAACGGACAGGGGGCCTACAATGAGCAGTTCTTC. Translated: CATSANGQGAYNEQFF.

This rearrangement joins TRBV20-1 to TRBJ1-1; D gene ambiguous. Trimming pared 4 bases from V and 7 bases from J, leaving 10 bases between. The CDR3 runs to 11 residues. CDR1 is DFQATT and CDR2 is SNEGSKA in the germline V gene (reference sequence). The CDR3 region is CSAKVAGEAFF. The DNA of the CDR3 is TGCAGTGCTAAGGTCGCGGGTGAAGCTTTCTTT.

V gene TRBV7-2 combines with J gene TRBJ2-3; 7 bases map to TRBD1. Germline CDR1 SGHTA, CDR2 FQGNSA. The CDR3 is 15 amino acids. The junction had 6 bases not matched to a gene; V was cut back by 5 bases and J by 1 base. The CDR3 reads CASSKDRAGTDTQYF. The CDR3 DNA follows: TGTGCCAGCAGCAAAGACAGGGCGGGCACAGATACGCAGTATTTT.

The V and J genes are TRBV23-1 and TRBJ1-3; the match to TRBD1 covers 8 bases. TRBV23-1 belongs to the ORF category, with a function that is uncertain. The V gene end was trimmed by 3 bases and the J gene end by 4 bases; junction bases not matched to a gene: 14. The CDR3 runs to 18 residues. CDR3 sequence reads: CASSHQKWTGCLGNTIYF. CDR3 coding DNA: TGCGCCAGCAGTCACCAGAAATGGACAGGGTGTTTGGGAAACACCATATATTTT.

This clonotype has a handful of counts. The rearrangement joins TRBV28 to TRBJ1-2; weak D call: TRBD1 (6 bases). Trimming pared 10 bases from V and 8 bases from J, leaving 17 bases between. Per germline, CDR1 MDHEN and CDR2 SYDVKM. There are 12 residues in the CDR3. CDR3 in DNA: TGTGCCAACTGGGGGGCCGGGACCGGCTACACCTTC. Protein sequence: CANWGAGTGYTF.

This clonotype was seen at least ten times. V gene TRBV7-8 combines with J gene TRBJ2-7; D may correspond to TRBD1 or TRBD2 (5 bases each). CDR3 length: 14 residues. Trimming took 4 bases from V and 0 from J, leaving 10 bases between them. CDR1 SGHVS and CDR2 FQNEAQ come from the germline V gene. CDR3 sequence reads: CASSSRESSYEQYF. The CDR3 DNA reads as TGTGCCAGCAGCTCCAGGGAGTCCTCCTACGAGCAGTACTTC.

The rearrangement joins TRBV19 to TRBJ1-2; TRBD1 is a possible D gene (6 bases). CDR3 length: 14 residues. V lost 3 bases to trimming and J lost 4 bases, with 12 bases between them. Germline V gene data show CDR1 as LNHDA and CDR2 as SQIVND (reference sequence). The CDR3 DNA sequence: TGTGCCAGTAGTATTACCGGGACACTCTATGGCTACACCTTC. This encodes CASSITGTLYGYTF. The variable domain in full, completed from reference TRBV19 and TRBJ1-2, reads DGGITQSPKYLFRKEGQNVTLSCEQNLNHDAMYWYRQDPGQGLRLIYYSQIVNDFQKGDIAEGYSVSREKKESFPLTVTSAQKNPTAFYLCASSITGTLYGYTFGSGTRLTVV.

This sequence joins TRBV28 and TRBJ1-2, with D uncertain. Trimming took 4 bases from V and 4 from J, leaving 10 bases between them. Germline assignment: CDR1 MDHEN and CDR2 SYDVKM. The CDR3 runs 13 residues. In nucleotides, the CDR3 is TGTGCCAGCAGTTACAGTAGCTCCTATGGCTACACCTTC. Translation gives CASSYSSSYGYTF.

This CDR3 is CASSWIGGDEQYF. CDR3 nucleotide sequence: TGTGCCAGCAGCTGGATAGGGGGCGACGAGCAGTACTTC. The rearrangement uses TRBV5-6 and TRBJ2-7; 7 positions agree with TRBD1. Germline V CDR1 and CDR2: SGHDT, YYEEEE. The V segment lost 3 bases and the J segment 5 bases; nucleotides outside the gene matches: 5. The CDR3 contains 13 residues.

This chain joins TRBV12-3 or TRBV12-4 and TRBJ2-2, with 7 bases identical to TRBD1. The CDR3 has 15 amino acids. With V trimmed by 6 bases and J by 1 base, 5 bases remained unmatched. DNA for the CDR3: TGTGCCAGCAGCCCGGGACAGCGGAACACCGGGGAGCTGTTTTTT. Protein: CASSPGQRNTGELFF.

J is TRBJ2-7 and V is TRBV4-1; TRBD2 agrees at 8 bases. This CDR3 region has 14 residues. The V and J ends lost 1 base and 5 bases, in that order; junction bases with no gene match: 4. Germline V gene data show CDR1 as MGHRA and CDR2 as YSYEKL. This CDR3 reads CASSQVVLADEQYF. The DNA of the CDR3 is TGCGCCAGCAGCCAAGTGGTACTAGCGGACGAGCAGTACTTC.

This clonotype has just a few counts. J is TRBJ2-3 and V is TRBV20-1; no reliable D call. Germline V gene sequence: CDR1 DFQATT, CDR2 SNEGSKA (reference sequence). The length of the CDR3 is 14 residues. V was shortened by 3 bases and J by 2 bases, with 12 bases between the two germline ends. The CDR3 coding sequence is TGCAGTGCTAGTTTGGGCTGGAACACAGATACGCAGTATTTT. Translated: CSASLGWNTDTQYF.

The sample holds a few counts of this clonotype. This chain connects TRBV28 to TRBJ2-3; 8 bases line up with TRBD1. This CDR3 contains 15 residues. The germline CDR1 and CDR2 sequences are MDHEN and SYDVKM. V shed 9 bases and J 4 bases; nucleotides not matched to a gene: 12. CDR3 amino acids: CASMSLDRVADTQYF. In DNA, the CDR3 is TGTGCCAGTATGTCCTTGGACAGGGTTGCAGATACGCAGTATTTT.

V gene TRBV19 combines with J gene TRBJ2-1, with no clear D. Germline V CDR1 and CDR2: LNHDA, SQIVND (reference sequence). This CDR3 is built from 13 residues. Trimming stripped 3 bases from V and 7 bases from J, with 10 bases between. The CDR3 is CASSIDQINEQFF. In DNA, the CDR3 is TGTGCCAGTAGTATCGACCAAATAAATGAGCAGTTCTTC.

The sample holds a few counts of this clonotype. The rearrangement links TRBV4-2 to TRBJ2-6; D gene unclear. Germline V gives CDR1 LGHNA, CDR2 YNFKEQ. The CDR3 sequence is 18 residues long. V lost 0 bases and J 0 bases, leaving 12 bases between the germline ends. CDR3 amino acids: CASSQDPTSVSGANVLTF. The CDR3 DNA reads as TGTGCCAGCAGCCAAGATCCCACGTCAGTCTCTGGGGCCAACGTCCTGACTTTC.

This clonotype showed up just a few times. The gene calls are TRBV19 and TRBJ2-1, with 9 bases identical to TRBD2. Unmatched junction bases numbered 6, after V lost 3 bases and J lost 3 bases. The CDR3 is 16 residues long. Germline-derived CDR1 and CDR2 are LNHDA and SQIVND (reference sequence). CDR3 region: CASSIFGREGYNEQFF. In DNA form, the CDR3 reads TGTGCCAGTAGTATCTTTGGGCGGGAGGGCTACAATGAGCAGTTCTTC. Full variable domain (missing parts from reference TRBV19 and TRBJ2-1): DGGITQSPKYLFRKEGQNVTLSCEQNLNHDAMYWYRQDPGQGLRLIYYSQIVNDFQKGDIAEGYSVSREKKESFPLTVTSAQKNPTAFYLCASSIFGREGYNEQFFGPGTRLTVL.

J is TRBJ1-3 and V is TRBV7-9; 7 bases agree with TRBD1. J gave up 1 base and V 5 bases, and 2 bases lay outside the gene matches. Germline V gene lookup returns CDR1 SEHNR and CDR2 FQNEAQ (reference sequence). The CDR3 totals 14 residues. Here the CDR3 reads CASSEDRSGNTIYF. In DNA, the CDR3 is TGTGCCAGCAGCGAGGACAGGTCTGGAAACACCATATATTTT.

The genes are TRBV6-5 and TRBJ2-7, with a tentative D call TRBD2 (6 bases). From germline, CDR1 is MNHEY and CDR2 SVGAGI. CDR3 size: 18 residues. V gave up 0 bases and J gave up 4 bases, with 22 bases separating them. This chain's CDR3 is CASSYSINLAGTVYEQYF. Here the CDR3 DNA reads TGTGCCAGCAGTTACTCGATAAATCTGGCGGGAACGGTTTACGAGCAGTACTTC.

The chain employs TRBV27 and TRBJ1-6, with D possibly being TRBD1 (6 bases). Germline CDR1 MNHEY, CDR2 SMNVEV (reference sequence). V dropped 2 bases and J dropped 5 bases, with 10 bases sitting between them. This CDR3 comprises 15 residues. The CDR3 here is CASSLGRGDNSPLHF. In DNA form, the CDR3 reads TGTGCCAGCAGTTTAGGCAGGGGAGATAATTCACCCCTCCACTTT.

In this sample, this clonotype turned up once. CDR3 protein: CASSPSWTGDTEAFF. The DNA for the CDR3 is TGCGCCAGCAGCCCCAGCTGGACAGGGGACACTGAAGCTTTCTTT. The chain combines TRBV5-1 with TRBJ1-1, with 9 nucleotides matching TRBD1. This CDR3 region has 15 residues. Unmatched junction bases numbered 7, after V lost 4 bases and J lost 3 bases. Germline V gene data show CDR1 as SGHRS and CDR2 as YFSETQ.

V usage is TRBV19 and J usage is TRBJ1-5; the D gene is possibly TRBD1 (5 bases). The CDR3 spans 14 residues. V was trimmed by 3 bases and J by 8 bases, leaving 14 bases between them. Germline loops: CDR1 LNHDA, CDR2 SQIVND (reference sequence). The CDR3 loop is CASSIRDFGEPQHF. CDR3 DNA sequence: TGTGCCAGTAGTATCAGGGACTTTGGGGAGCCCCAGCATTTT.

This clonotype was seen more than once but under ten times. CDR3 DNA sequence: TGTGCCAGCAGCTTAGCGGCAAGGGTCTTTGGGTCTGAAGCTTTCTTT. It translates to CASSLAARVFGSEAFF. This chain uses TRBV7-2 with TRBJ1-1; D is unclear. Germline V gives CDR1 SGHTA, CDR2 FQGNSA. V shed 0 bases and J shed 6 bases, with 17 bases lying between them. The CDR3 length is 16 residues.

This sequence joins TRBV27 and TRBJ2-1; 8 bases align to TRBD2. The CDR3 is 18 residues long. V shed 3 bases and J 7 bases; nucleotides not matched to a gene: 17. The germline CDR1 and CDR2 sequences are MNHEY and SMNVEV (reference sequence). The CDR3 reads CASSFITPGSGAWNEQFF. The CDR3, as DNA: TGTGCCAGCAGTTTTATTACCCCGGGTAGCGGGGCATGGAATGAGCAGTTCTTC.

The gene calls are TRBV4-1 and TRBJ2-1, with 15 bases matching TRBD2. Per germline, CDR1 MGHRA and CDR2 YSYEKL. The CDR3 is 20 residues long. The junction had 8 bases not matched to a gene; V was cut back by 2 bases and J by 0 bases. The DNA for the CDR3 is TGCGCCAGCAGCCAACGGACTAGCGGGAGGGCCCTCGCCTCCTACAATGAGCAGTTCTTC. Translated: CASSQRTSGRALASYNEQFF.

J is TRBJ1-1 and V is TRBV4-3; tentatively, D is TRBD1 (5 bases). This CDR3 contains 15 residues. V lost 0 bases and J lost 5, with 13 bases in between. CDR1 and CDR2 from the germline V gene are LGHNA and YSLEER. The CDR3 DNA reads as TGCGCCAGCAGCCAAGATTCACTCGGGGGTACTGAAGCTTTCTTT. Translated, it gives CASSQDSLGGTEAFF.